The TCR beta chain described here comes from a study of T cell responses to AZD1222 COVID-19 vaccine (dated by TCRdb to 2020 to 2023). As for the study more broadly: Because spike-specific TCR depth and breadth did not differ between the two schedules, AZD1222 recipients who got a second dose at roughly 4 weeks were pooled with those who got a second dose at roughly 12 weeks. A total of about 230 trial participants underwent TCR sequencing, of whom roughly 210 received two doses of AZD1222 and approximately 25 received two doses of the MenACWY control vaccine. Trial participants were enrolled by age into subgroups of 18-55, 56-69 and 70-plus years, and roughly 150, 30 and 60 TCR-sequenced participants, respectively, were included in these subgroups.

For this clone: This clone's antigen is unknown. Nothing much larger sits one base from this clone, and base qualities are not available.

V is cut back by 4 bases and J by 7 bases, with 3 bases in the junction unmatched. Via the germline V gene (reference sequence), CDR1 is LNHNV and CDR2 YYDKDF. The CDR3 has 12 amino acids, counting the end cysteine and phenylalanine. Only the CDR3 DNA stays, 36 bases, in frame from base 1. The label giving this sample's time point can be read as: baseline before first vaccination. Vaccinee samples came from UK trials COV001 and COV002, including a single-blind randomized controlled phase 2/3 trial of AZD1222 (ChAdOx1 nCoV-19) in healthy adults. For TCRbeta chain sequencing, PBMC samples from trial participants were taken at day 0 and at day 28 after the second dose. The CDR3 regions of human TCRbeta chains were analyzed by immunosequencing. Regarding the original processing steps: Repertoire TCRs were matched against a reference library of SARS-CoV-2-specific TCRs generated with the MIRA antigen-specificity platform. Breadth meant the fraction of unique TCRs that were SARS-CoV-2-associated, whereas depth meant the fraction of total T cells that were SARS-CoV-2-associated. Using the MIRA data, each spike-specific TCR was assigned both to the spike region to which the TCR was reactive and to a CD4 or CD8 class. Log10-transformed breadth and depth values were compared by one-way ANOVA with Sidak's multiple comparisons tests. Held by TCRdb, this immuneACCESS table contains in-frame sequences only and omits some clones. Under half of the omission traces to an unresolved V gene where checked; the cause of the rest is unknown. The D gene and trimming were derived from the DNA, and the V and J assignments and clone size from that table. The sample yields 95,000 to 150,000 clones; 75% to 90% were counted once. Of the sample, around 3.3% is held by the ten largest clones.

Paper-wide results and their limitations: Only a handful of AZD1222 recipients were SARS-CoV-2 seropositive at baseline, limiting conclusions about previously exposed vaccinees. The vaccine-associated CD4 TCRs covered the entire spike protein, and the dominant responses fell in regions 160-218 and 743-854. Because no samples from the day 14 peak response were available, repertoires could be characterized only after the peak T cell response. In the small 56-69-year group, the increase in depth fell short of significance, most likely because of low power. A significant rise in spike-specific TCR breadth and depth was observed after two AZD1222 doses relative to day 0 and relative to MenACWY recipients. Participants were mostly white British and included more females than males, and it was suggested by the authors that clonal diversity may have been underestimated. Nearly half of unique spike-specific TCRs reportedly recognized epitopes outside regions mutated in the B.1.351 and B.1.1.7 variants.

The chain is assembled from TRBV15 and TRBJ1-1, with 7 central nucleotides matching TRBD1. The sequence came from an adult in good health. Sample: peripheral blood, taken on day 0 of AZD1222 vaccination. The CDR3 has the sequence CATSTYRGEAFF. The nucleotide sequence reads TGTGCCACCAGCACTTACAGGGGTGAAGCTTTCTTT.